What follows are 10 T cell receptor beta chains derived from one specimen sequenced in a study of T cell clones after liver transplantation. TCRdb keeps only in-frame clones here, not all; method: immunoSEQ multiplex PCR. The sample records 93,000 or so clones, approximately 79% being singletons. The sequencing here drew on CD4+ T cells from blood, taken around 50 months after liver transplant. These receptors all come from a human patient who received a liver transplant. The graft donor may have given rise to some T cells.

V and J are TRBV5-1 and TRBJ1-2, with D possibly matching TRBD1 (6 bases). CDR3 length: 15 residues. Looked up from germline, CDR1 is SGHRS and CDR2 is YFSETQ. Between the trimmed V and J ends, which lost 9 bases and 2 bases, there was a span of 20 bases. The CDR3 loop is CATSLEPTGNYGYTF. CDR3 bases: TGCGCCACTTCCCTCGAACCCACAGGGAACTATGGCTACACCTTC.

In DNA form, the CDR3 reads TGCGCCAGCAGCTTGGGGAGACTAGCGGGAGACACAGATACGCAGTATTTT. Translated, it gives CASSLGRLAGDTDTQYF. The chain is built from TRBV5-1 and TRBJ2-3; 12 positions agree with TRBD2. CDR1 and CDR2 from the germline V gene are SGHRS and YFSETQ. Trimming cost V 0 bases and J 2 bases; bases outside gene matches: 4. The CDR3 totals 17 residues. The complete variable domain, with remaining parts taken from reference TRBV5-1 and TRBJ2-3, reads KAGVTQTPRYLIKTRGQQVTLSCSPISGHRSVSWYQQTPGQGLQFLFEYFSETQRNKGNFPGRFSGRQFSNSRSEMNVSTLELGDSALYLCASSLGRLAGDTDTQYFGPGTRLTVL.

This chain links TRBV5-3 with TRBJ1-3; D is unclear. TRBV5-3 is an ORF, and what it does is uncertain. V was clipped by 5 bases and J by 0 bases, with 27 bases between them. The CDR3 loop spans 20 amino acids. CDR3 nucleotide sequence: TGTGCCAGAAGTTGGCGGAGACCTGACCAACGGCCCAACTCTGGAAACACCATATATTTT. It encodes CARSWRRPDQRPNSGNTIYF.

J is TRBJ2-3 and V is TRBV19, with 13 bases lining up with TRBD2. Germline V gives CDR1 LNHDA, CDR2 SQIVND (reference sequence). J gave up 2 bases and V 5 bases, and 7 bases lay outside the gene matches. The CDR3 is made up of 17 amino acids. CDR3: CASSATSGGAFTDTQYF. The CDR3, as DNA: TGTGCCAGTAGTGCAACTAGCGGGGGGGCCTTCACAGATACGCAGTATTTT.

This rearrangement joins TRBV9 to TRBJ1-1; no clear D. The germline CDR1 and CDR2 sequences are SGDLS and YYNGEE. The CDR3 loop spans 16 amino acids. V dropped 3 bases and J dropped 0 bases, with 15 bases sitting between them. The CDR3 sequence is CASSAYPGRLNTEAFF. CDR3 nucleotides: TGTGCCAGCAGCGCCTACCCAGGACGGTTGAACACTGAAGCTTTCTTT.

The chain recombines TRBV2 with TRBJ2-7, with D possibly being TRBD2 (5 bases). The CDR3 sequence is 13 residues long. Germline CDR1 SNHLY, CDR2 FYNNEI. V gave up 6 bases and J gave up 2 bases, with 11 bases separating them. The CDR3 DNA reads as TGTGCCAGCAGGGAGCGGAAGACCTACGAGCAGTACTTC. It codes for CASRERKTYEQYF.

This clone has just a few counts. This chain uses TRBV4-2 with TRBJ1-5; D unclear. The germline V gene has CDR1 LGHNA and CDR2 YNFKEQ. The V end lost 1 base, the J end lost 4 bases, and 14 bases lay between the germline ends. This CDR3 contains 16 residues. The CDR3 bases are TGTGCCAGCAGCCAAGGGTCGGTGGAGAGGAATCAGCCCCAGCATTTT. This sequence encodes CASSQGSVERNQPQHF.

This chain links TRBV5-4 with TRBJ2-2; D uncertain. Germline CDR1 SGHNT, CDR2 YYREEE (reference sequence). V lost 3 bases and J 0 bases, leaving 6 bases between the germline ends. This CDR3 spans 14 amino acids. The CDR3 coding sequence is TGTGCCAGCAGCTCAAAGACGAACACCGGGGAGCTGTTTTTT. Protein sequence: CASSSKTNTGELFF.

The V gene is TRBV4-2, the J gene TRBJ2-7; TRBD2 aligns across 12 bases. The CDR3 runs to 18 residues. The germline V gene encodes CDR1 LGHNA and CDR2 YNFKEQ. The V segment lost 0 bases and the J segment 4 bases; nucleotides outside the gene matches: 10. CDR3: CASSQDGPRTSGIYEQYF. The CDR3 DNA is TGTGCCAGCAGCCAAGATGGACCAAGGACTAGCGGGATTTACGAGCAGTACTTC.

V gene TRBV6-1 combines with J gene TRBJ1-3; D remains ambiguous. Germline CDR1 and CDR2: MNHNS and SASEGT. This CDR3 region has 15 residues. V lost 7 bases, J lost 0 bases, and 13 bases lay in between. The CDR3 region has the DNA TGTGCCAGCAACCGAGACAAATACTCTGGAAACACCATATATTTT. Translating gives CASNRDKYSGNTIYF.